Each of the 10 T cell receptor beta chains below was sequenced from the same sample in a study of human T cells and chemical hapten exposure. One entry per CDR3 protein results from TCRdb running MiXCR on the RACE reads. The profile covers roughly 150,000 distinct CDR3 sequences, with roughly 25% appearing a single time and under 2.5% taken by the ten largest. As for time point: patch test 3, about 24 weeks after DPC sensitization. The treatment here: therapeutic diphenylcyclopropenone sensitization with weekly scalp DPC. The sample was whole blood, taken in connection with sensitization to the hapten diphenylcyclopropenone (DPC). These receptors came from a woman aged 18-29 years with alopecia areata. Some clones in this sample may be carry-over from other donors' samples.

A few counts support this clonotype. CDR3 sequence reads: CASNHRRVDTQYF. Here the CDR3 DNA reads TGTGCCAGCAATCATAGAAGAGTAGATACGCAGTATTTT. The rearrangement joins TRBV11-2 to TRBJ2-3; D ambiguous. The CDR3 loop spans 13 amino acids. The V end was cut by 7 bases, the J end by 5 bases, with 13 bases between. Germline V CDR1 and CDR2: SGHAT, FQNNGV.

The V and J genes are TRBV4-1 and TRBJ2-7; 8 bases fit TRBD1. With 6 bases clipped from V and 1 base from J, the junction kept 8 bases outside the gene matches. Germline V gene lookup returns CDR1 MGHRA and CDR2 YSYEKL. The CDR3 contains 15 residues. The CDR3: CASSLRQGYSYEQYF. In DNA form, the CDR3 reads TGCGCCAGCAGTCTGAGACAGGGGTATTCCTACGAGCAGTACTTC.

This chain connects TRBV7-2 to TRBJ2-3, with D possibly TRBD1 on 6 matching bases. Germline CDR1 and CDR2: SGHTA and FQGNSA. The CDR3 loop spans 17 amino acids. The V gene lost 1 base and the J gene lost 7 bases, with 21 bases spanning the gap. CDR3 sequence (DNA): TGTGCCAGCAGCTTAGAAACAGGGATGGGGGCCACGCATACGCAGTATTTT. Its protein product is CASSLETGMGATHTQYF.

The chain has TRBV4-3 and TRBJ1-4; D remains unclear. V gave up 1 base and J gave up 8 bases, with 14 bases separating them. This CDR3 spans 15 amino acids. Germline CDR1 reads LGHNA; CDR2 reads YSLEER. Here the CDR3 DNA reads TGCGCCAGCAGCCAAGTTGGGCGGCAGATCGAAAAACTGTTTTTT. It encodes CASSQVGRQIEKLFF.

This clonotype was recorded at least ten times. The V and J genes are TRBV20-1 and TRBJ1-6, with TRBD1 identical over 8 bases. CDR1 and CDR2 from the germline V gene are DFQATT and SNEGSKA (reference sequence). V lost 5 bases to trimming and J lost 10 bases; unmatched junction nucleotides: 4. The CDR3 loop spans 12 amino acids. The CDR3 sequence: CSAGAGGSPLHF. As DNA, the CDR3 is TGCAGTGCTGGAGCAGGGGGCTCACCCCTCCACTTT.

This chain connects TRBV9 to TRBJ2-3; D tentatively reads TRBD1 or TRBD2 (5 bases each). V lost 4 bases to trimming and J lost 6 bases, with 12 bases between them. CDR1 is SGDLS, CDR2 YYNGEE, per germline. The CDR3 sequence is 13 residues long. In DNA form, the CDR3 reads TGTGCCAGCAGCCTGAAATGGGGGGATACGCAGTATTTT. As protein: CASSLKWGDTQYF.

As DNA, the CDR3 is TGTGCCAGCAGCCTAAGCAGGGCCTGGGAGACCCAGTACTTC. Its translation is CASSLSRAWETQYF. This chain links TRBV11-2 with TRBJ2-5; a possible D gene is TRBD1 (5 bases). V was clipped by 5 bases and J by 5 bases, with 15 bases between them. The CDR3 has 14 amino acids. Germline lookup yields CDR1 SGHAT and CDR2 FQNNGV. Using reference TRBV11-2 and TRBJ2-5 for the parts outside the CDR3, the full variable domain is EAGVAQSPRYKIIEKRQSVAFWCNPISGHATLYWYQQILGQGPKLLIQFQNNGVVDDSQLPKDRFSAERLKGVDSTLKIQPAKLEDSAVYLCASSLSRAWETQYFGPGTRLLVL.

This sequence joins TRBV28 and TRBJ2-7; 7 bases align to TRBD1. The CDR3 runs to 16 residues. The germline CDR1 and CDR2 sequences are MDHEN and SYDVKM. After removal of 2 bases from V and 5 bases from J, the junction contained 12 bases not matched to a gene. In nucleotides, the CDR3 is TGTGCCAGCAGTTTACCCTCTGTGACAGGGTTGGACGAGCAGTACTTC. Translating it yields CASSLPSVTGLDEQYF.

This clonotype was found a few times. V usage is TRBV29-1 and J usage is TRBJ1-2; D is unresolved. The ends were cut back, 5 bases at V and 5 bases at J, with 15 bases in the middle. Germline V gene lookup returns CDR1 SQVTM and CDR2 ANQGSEA. The CDR3 is made up of 13 amino acids. Here the CDR3 reads CSVNPGNPYGYTF. The CDR3 region has the DNA TGCAGCGTTAACCCGGGTAATCCGTATGGCTACACCTTC.

This clonotype was recorded a few times. The chain couples TRBV10-3 to TRBJ1-6; possible D gene TRBD1, 6 bases. The V gene lost 3 bases and the J gene lost 7 bases, with 10 bases spanning the gap. Per the germline V gene, CDR1 is ENHRY and CDR2 is SYGVKD. The CDR3 loop spans 14 amino acids. In DNA form, the CDR3 reads TGTGCCATCAGTGAAGGAGGGGGAAATTCACCCCTCCACTTT. This translates into CAISEGGGNSPLHF.